The entry that follows covers one T cell receptor (beta chain) sequence. These data originate in a study of blood T cell repertoires in COVID-19. The overall study: Whether acute or convalescent, the COVID-19 samples came from the United States, Italy and Spain. Sources were T cells, B-cell-depleted T cells, or PBMCs; the material itself was cDNA or gDNA.

In the original processing: Amplification from reference gene primers served as the basis for estimated nucleated cell counts. The data were produced by immunoSEQ multiplex PCR, yet TCRdb's version contains in-frame clones alone and is incomplete. Clone size and V and J calls were adopted from that table, with D and trimming inferred from the DNA. The table lists 60,000 to 85,000 clones, around 80% of them singletons. V was pared by 8 bases and J by 4 bases, with 7 bases of the junction left unmatched. The CDR3 consists of 13 residues. Germline CDR1 is MNHEY and CDR2 is SMNVEV (reference sequence). Sequencing was carried out using peripheral blood. The sequence was obtained from a man between 65 and 85 years old who had recovered from COVID-19. The chain carries TRBV27 and TRBJ2-5; 7 nucleotides align to TRBD2. Here the CDR3 DNA reads TGTGCCAGCGGGGGAGGGATAGGAGAGACCCAGTACTTC. This sequence encodes CASGGGIGETQYF.